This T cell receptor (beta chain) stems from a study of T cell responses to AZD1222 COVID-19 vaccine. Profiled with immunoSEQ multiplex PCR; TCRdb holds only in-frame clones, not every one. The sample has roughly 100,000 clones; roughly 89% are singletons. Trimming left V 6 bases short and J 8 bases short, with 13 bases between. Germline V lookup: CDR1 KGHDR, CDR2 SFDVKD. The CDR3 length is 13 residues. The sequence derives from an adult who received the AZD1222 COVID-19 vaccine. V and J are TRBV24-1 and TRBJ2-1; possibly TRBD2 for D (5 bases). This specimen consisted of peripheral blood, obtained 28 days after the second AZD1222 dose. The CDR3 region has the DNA TGTGCCACCAGTCGTGGGAGCGAAGATGAGCAGTTCTTC. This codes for CATSRGSEDEQFF.